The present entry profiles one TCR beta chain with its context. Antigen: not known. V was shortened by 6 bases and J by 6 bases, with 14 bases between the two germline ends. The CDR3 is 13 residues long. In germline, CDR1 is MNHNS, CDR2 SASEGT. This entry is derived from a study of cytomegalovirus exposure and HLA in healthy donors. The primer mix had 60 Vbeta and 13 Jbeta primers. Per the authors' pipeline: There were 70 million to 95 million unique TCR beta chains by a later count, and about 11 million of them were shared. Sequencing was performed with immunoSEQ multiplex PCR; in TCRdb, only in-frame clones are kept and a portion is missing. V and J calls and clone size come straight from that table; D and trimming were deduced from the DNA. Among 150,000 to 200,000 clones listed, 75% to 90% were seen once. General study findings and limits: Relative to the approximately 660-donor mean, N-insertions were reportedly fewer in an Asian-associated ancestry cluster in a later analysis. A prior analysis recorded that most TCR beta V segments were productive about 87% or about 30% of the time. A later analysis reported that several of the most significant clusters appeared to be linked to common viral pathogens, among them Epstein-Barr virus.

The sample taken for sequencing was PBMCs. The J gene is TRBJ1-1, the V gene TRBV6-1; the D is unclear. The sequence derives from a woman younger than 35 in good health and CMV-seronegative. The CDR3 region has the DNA TGTGCCAGCAGCTCCTACAGCAAACCTGAAGCTTTCTTT. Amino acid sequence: CASSSYSKPEAFF.